This note documents a single T cell receptor (beta chain) sequence. The data derive from a study of blood T cell repertoires in COVID-19. Looking at the study overall: PBMCs, B-cell-depleted T cells, or T cells provided the cDNA or gDNA that made up the material.

Per the original methods: Amplifying reference gene primers gave estimates of nucleated cell counts. The data were produced by immunoSEQ multiplex PCR, yet TCRdb's version contains in-frame clones alone and is incomplete. Clonal size and the V and J genes are those of that table, whereas D and trimming came from the DNA. The data show 85,000 to 100,000 clones, with approximately 70% seen just once and roughly 24% held by the top ten. Sequencing was done on a sample of peripheral blood. This receptor was identified in an older woman in a cohort sampled during active or convalescent COVID-19.

DNA for the CDR3: TGTGCCACCAGTGATTCTACGCATCTGGAGACCCAGTACTTC. It yields the protein CATSDSTHLETQYF. The chain has TRBV24-1 and TRBJ2-5; D is unclear. Germline V gene lookup returns CDR1 KGHDR and CDR2 SFDVKD. CDR3 size: 14 residues. Deletions cut 2 bases from V and 5 bases from J, with 11 bases between.